This TCR beta chain was retrieved from a study of regulatory T cells in long-lasting Graves disease. This clonotype was observed a few times. Its antigen is not identified. CDR1 DFQATT and CDR2 SNEGSKA come from the germline V gene (reference sequence). Trimming took 6 bases from V and 7 from J, leaving 22 bases between them. The CDR3 contains 14 residues. Arm-PCR of CDR3 regions with iRepertoire HTBI primers generated TCR beta libraries. As originally analysed: Throughout the samples, researchers identified around 65 TRBV and 13 to 15 TRBJ segments. TCRdb used MiXCR to reprocess the multiplex PCR reads, holding one entry per CDR3 protein. TCRdb, not the original authors, processed these V and J calls. The sample holds 450,000 to 500,000 distinct CDR3 sequences, roughly 17% seen once. This sample's time point: newly diagnosed GD, antithyroid drugs for less than 3 months. RNA from PBMCs was the source of the TCR library. A volume of approximately 8.4 milliliters of peripheral blood was collected in EDTA tubes.

Study conclusions and caveats: Persistent Graves' cases showed lower TCR diversity than newly diagnosed cases.

This sample was also put to use in a study of T cells in Graves' hyperthyroidism and ophthalmopathy.

This rearrangement joins TRBV20-1 to TRBJ2-7; D perhaps matches TRBD1 (6 bases). This clonotype was sampled from a man aged 40-55 years with Graves disease. The sequenced sample was peripheral blood mononuclear cells (PBMCs), obtained at new diagnosis, from a patient treated with antithyroid drugs. In DNA, the CDR3 is TGCAGTGCACGGATCCGGGACAAGGGAGCTGAGCAGTACTTC. Translating it yields CSARIRDKGAEQYF.